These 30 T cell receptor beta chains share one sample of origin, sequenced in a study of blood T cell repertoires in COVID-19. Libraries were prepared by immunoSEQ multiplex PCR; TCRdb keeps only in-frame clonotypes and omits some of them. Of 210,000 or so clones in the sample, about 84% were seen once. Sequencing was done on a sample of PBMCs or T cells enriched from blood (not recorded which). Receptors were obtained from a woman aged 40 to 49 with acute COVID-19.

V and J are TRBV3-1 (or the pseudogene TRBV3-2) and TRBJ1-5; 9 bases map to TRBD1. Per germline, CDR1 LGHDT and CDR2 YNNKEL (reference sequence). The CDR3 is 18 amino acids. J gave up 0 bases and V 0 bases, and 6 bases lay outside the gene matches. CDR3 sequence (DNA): TGTGCCAGCAGCCAAGATTATCGGACAGGGGATAGCAATCAGCCCCAGCATTTT. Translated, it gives CASSQDYRTGDSNQPQHF.

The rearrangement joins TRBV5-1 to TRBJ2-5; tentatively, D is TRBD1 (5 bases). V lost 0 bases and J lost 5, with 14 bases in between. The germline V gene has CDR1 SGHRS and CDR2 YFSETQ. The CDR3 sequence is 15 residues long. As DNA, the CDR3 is TGCGCCAGCAGCTTGGAAGGGAAGGGGTGGGAGACCCAGTACTTC. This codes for CASSLEGKGWETQYF. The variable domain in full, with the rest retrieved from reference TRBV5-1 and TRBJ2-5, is KAGVTQTPRYLIKTRGQQVTLSCSPISGHRSVSWYQQTPGQGLQFLFEYFSETQRNKGNFPGRFSGRQFSNSRSEMNVSTLELGDSALYLCASSLEGKGWETQYFGPGTRLLVL.

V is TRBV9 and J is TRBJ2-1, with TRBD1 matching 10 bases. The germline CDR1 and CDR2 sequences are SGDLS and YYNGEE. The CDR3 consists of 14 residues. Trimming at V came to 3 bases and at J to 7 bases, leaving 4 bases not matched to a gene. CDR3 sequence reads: CASSARDRGNEQFF. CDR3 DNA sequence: TGTGCCAGCAGCGCGAGGGACAGGGGTAATGAGCAGTTCTTC.

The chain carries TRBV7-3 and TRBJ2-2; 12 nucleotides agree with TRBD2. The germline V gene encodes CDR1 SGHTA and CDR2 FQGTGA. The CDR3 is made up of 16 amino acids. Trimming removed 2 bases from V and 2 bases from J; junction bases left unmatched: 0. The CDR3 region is CASSLGLAGNTGELFF. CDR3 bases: TGTGCCAGCAGCTTAGGACTAGCGGGAAACACCGGGGAGCTGTTTTTT.

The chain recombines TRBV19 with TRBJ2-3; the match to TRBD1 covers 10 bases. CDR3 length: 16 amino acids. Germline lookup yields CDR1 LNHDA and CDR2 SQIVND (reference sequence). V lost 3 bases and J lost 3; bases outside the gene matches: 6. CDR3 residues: CASSMGPGQGTDTQYF. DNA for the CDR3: TGTGCCAGTAGTATGGGGCCGGGACAGGGGACAGATACGCAGTATTTT.

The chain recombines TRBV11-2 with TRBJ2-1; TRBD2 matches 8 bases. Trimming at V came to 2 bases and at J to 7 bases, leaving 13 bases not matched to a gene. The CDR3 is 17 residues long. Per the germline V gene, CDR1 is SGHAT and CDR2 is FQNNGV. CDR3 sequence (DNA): TGTGCCAGCAGCTTAATCCTCCGGGGGGGCCGAAGGAATGAGCAGTTCTTC. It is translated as CASSLILRGGRRNEQFF.

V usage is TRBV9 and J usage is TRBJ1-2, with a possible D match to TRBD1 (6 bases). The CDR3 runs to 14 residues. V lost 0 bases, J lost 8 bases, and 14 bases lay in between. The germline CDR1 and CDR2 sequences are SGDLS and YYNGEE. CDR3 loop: CASSVVGGLEGYTF. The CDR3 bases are TGTGCCAGCAGCGTAGTGGGGGGGCTGGAGGGCTACACCTTC.

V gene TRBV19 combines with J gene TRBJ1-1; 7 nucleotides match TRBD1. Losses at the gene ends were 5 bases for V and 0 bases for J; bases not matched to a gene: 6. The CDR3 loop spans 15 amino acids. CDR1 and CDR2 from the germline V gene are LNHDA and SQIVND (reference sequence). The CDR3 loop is CASSFRQGLNTEAFF. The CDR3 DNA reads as TGTGCCAGTAGTTTTAGACAGGGACTGAACACTGAAGCTTTCTTT.

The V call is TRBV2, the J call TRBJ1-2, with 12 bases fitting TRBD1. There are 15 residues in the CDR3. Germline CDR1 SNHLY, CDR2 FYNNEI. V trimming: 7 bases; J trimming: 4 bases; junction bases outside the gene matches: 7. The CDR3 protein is CASKTGTGGIYGYTF. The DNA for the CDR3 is TGTGCCAGCAAGACGGGGACAGGGGGCATCTATGGCTACACCTTC.

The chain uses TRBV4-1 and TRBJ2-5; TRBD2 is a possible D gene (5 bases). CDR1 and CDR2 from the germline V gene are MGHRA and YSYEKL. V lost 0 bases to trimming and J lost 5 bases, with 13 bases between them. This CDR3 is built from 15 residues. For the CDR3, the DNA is TGCGCCAGCAGCCAAGAAGGCGTGGAGCGGGAGACCCAGTACTTC. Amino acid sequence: CASSQEGVERETQYF.

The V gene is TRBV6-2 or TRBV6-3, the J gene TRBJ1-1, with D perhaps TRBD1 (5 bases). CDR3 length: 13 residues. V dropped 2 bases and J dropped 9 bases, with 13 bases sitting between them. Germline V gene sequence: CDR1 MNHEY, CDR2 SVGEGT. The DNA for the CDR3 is TGTGCCAGCAGTTACACGGGGGTTCGCCAAGCTTTCTTT. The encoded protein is CASSYTGVRQAFF.

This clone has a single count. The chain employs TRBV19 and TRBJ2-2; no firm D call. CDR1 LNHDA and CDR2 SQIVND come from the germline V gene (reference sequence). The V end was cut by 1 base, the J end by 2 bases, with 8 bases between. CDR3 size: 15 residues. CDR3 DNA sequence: TGTGCCAGTAGTATAGTTAACAGAAACACCGGGGAGCTGTTTTTT. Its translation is CASSIVNRNTGELFF. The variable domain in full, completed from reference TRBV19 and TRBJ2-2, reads DGGITQSPKYLFRKEGQNVTLSCEQNLNHDAMYWYRQDPGQGLRLIYYSQIVNDFQKGDIAEGYSVSREKKESFPLTVTSAQKNPTAFYLCASSIVNRNTGELFFGEGSRLTVL.

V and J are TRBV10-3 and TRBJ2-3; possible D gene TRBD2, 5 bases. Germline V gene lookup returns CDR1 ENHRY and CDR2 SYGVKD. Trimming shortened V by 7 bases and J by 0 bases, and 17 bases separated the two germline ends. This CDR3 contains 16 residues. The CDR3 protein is CAIKIGSATSTDTQYF. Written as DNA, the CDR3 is TGTGCCATCAAGATTGGGAGCGCCACTAGCACAGATACGCAGTATTTT.

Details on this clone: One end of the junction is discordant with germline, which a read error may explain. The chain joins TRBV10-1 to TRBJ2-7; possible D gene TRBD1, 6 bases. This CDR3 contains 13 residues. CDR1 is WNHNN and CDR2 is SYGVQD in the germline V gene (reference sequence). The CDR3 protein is CATSANRVYEQYF. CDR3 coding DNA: TGCGCCACCAGTGCTAACAGGGTATACGAGCAGTACTTC.

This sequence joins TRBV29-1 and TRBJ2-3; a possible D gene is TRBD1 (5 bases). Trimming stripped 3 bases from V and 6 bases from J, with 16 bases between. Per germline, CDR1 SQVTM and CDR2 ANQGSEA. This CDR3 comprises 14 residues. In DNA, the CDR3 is TGCAGCGTTGAGGTTCCACAGGTTTTCGATACGCAGTATTTT. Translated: CSVEVPQVFDTQYF.

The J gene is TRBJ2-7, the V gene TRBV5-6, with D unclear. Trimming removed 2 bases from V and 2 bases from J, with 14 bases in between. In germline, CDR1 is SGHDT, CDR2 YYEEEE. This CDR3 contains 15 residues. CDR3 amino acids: CASSFQSLRTYEQYF. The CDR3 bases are TGTGCCAGCAGCTTCCAGTCACTAAGAACCTACGAGCAGTACTTC.

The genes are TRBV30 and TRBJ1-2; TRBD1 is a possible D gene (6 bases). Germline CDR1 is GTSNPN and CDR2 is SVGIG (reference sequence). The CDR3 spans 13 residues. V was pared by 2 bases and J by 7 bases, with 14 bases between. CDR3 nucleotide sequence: TGTGCCTGGAGTTCAGGGGCTGGCAGTGGCTACACCTTC. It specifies CAWSSGAGSGYTF.

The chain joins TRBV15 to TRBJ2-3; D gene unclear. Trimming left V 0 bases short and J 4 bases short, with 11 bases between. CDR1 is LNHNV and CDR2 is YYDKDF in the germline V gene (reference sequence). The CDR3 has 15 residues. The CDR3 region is CATSRDPVRSDTQYF. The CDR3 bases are TGTGCCACCAGCAGAGATCCGGTTAGATCAGATACGCAGTATTTT.

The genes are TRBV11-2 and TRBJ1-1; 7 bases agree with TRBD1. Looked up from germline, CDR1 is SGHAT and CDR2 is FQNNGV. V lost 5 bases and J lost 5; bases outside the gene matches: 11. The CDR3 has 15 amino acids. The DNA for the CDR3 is TGTGCCAGCAGCCAAGCCACAGGGGTCTCGACTGAAGCTTTCTTT. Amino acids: CASSQATGVSTEAFF.

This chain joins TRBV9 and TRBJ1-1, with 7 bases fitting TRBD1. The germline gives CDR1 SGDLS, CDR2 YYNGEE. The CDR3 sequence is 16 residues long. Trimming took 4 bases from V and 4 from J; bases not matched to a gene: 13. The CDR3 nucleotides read TGTGCCAGCAGCACCCGGATTCGACAGGGAACCACTGAAGCTTTCTTT. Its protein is CASSTRIRQGTTEAFF.

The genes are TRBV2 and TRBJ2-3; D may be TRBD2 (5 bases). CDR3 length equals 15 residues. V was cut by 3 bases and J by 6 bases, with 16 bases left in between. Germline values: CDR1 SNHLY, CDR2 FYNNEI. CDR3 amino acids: CASSEDSFSVDTQYF. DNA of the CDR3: TGTGCCAGCAGTGAGGACTCTTTCTCTGTGGATACGCAGTATTTT.

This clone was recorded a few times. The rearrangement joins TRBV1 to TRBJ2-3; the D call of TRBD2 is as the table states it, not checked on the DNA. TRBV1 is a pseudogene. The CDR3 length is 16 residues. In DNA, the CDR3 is TGCACCAGCAGCCAAGATCGGCGGGAGGGCCGAGATACGCAGTATTTT. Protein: CTSSQDRREGRDTQYF.

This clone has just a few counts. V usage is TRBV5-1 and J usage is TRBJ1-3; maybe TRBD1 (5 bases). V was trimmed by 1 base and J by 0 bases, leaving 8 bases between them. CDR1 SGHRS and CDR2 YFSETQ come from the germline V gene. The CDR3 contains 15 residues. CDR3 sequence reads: CASSLTRGSGNTIYF. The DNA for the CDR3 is TGCGCCAGCAGCTTGACAAGGGGCTCTGGAAACACCATATATTTT.

CDR3 protein: CASSRTGDTDQPQHF. The DNA of the CDR3 is TGTGCCAGCTCACGGACAGGGGATACGGATCAGCCCCAGCATTTT. J is TRBJ1-5 and V is TRBV18; 9 positions match TRBD1. V was pared by 4 bases and J by 5 bases, with 6 bases of the junction left unmatched. Germline loops: CDR1 KGHSH, CDR2 LQKENI. This CDR3 has 15 amino acids. Using reference TRBV18 and TRBJ1-5 for the parts outside the CDR3, the full variable domain is NAGVMQNPRHLVRRRGQEARLRCSPMKGHSHVYWYRQLPEEGLKFMVYLQKENIIDESGMPKERFSAEFPKEGPSILRIQQVVRGDSAAYFCASSRTGDTDQPQHFGDGTRLSIL.

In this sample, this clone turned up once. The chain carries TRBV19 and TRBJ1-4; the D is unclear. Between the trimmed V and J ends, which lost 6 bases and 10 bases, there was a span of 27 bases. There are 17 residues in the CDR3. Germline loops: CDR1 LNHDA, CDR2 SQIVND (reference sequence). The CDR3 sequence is CASSEPGGGLLLGKLFF. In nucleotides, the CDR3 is TGTGCCAGTAGCGAACCAGGTGGAGGGCTCCTACTGGGAAAACTGTTTTTT.

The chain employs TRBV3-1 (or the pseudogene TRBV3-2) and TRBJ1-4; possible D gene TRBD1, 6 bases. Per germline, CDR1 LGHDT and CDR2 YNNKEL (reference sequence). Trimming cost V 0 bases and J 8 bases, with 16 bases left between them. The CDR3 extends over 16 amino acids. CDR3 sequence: CASSQEGSRGGEKLFF. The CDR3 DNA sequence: TGTGCCAGCAGCCAAGAGGGGTCCAGGGGAGGGGAAAAACTGTTTTTT.

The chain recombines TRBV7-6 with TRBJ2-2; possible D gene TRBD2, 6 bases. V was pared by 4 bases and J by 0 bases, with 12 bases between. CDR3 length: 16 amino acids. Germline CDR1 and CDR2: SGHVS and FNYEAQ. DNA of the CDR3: TGTGCCAGCAGCTATCTCACGGGGGCGAACACCGGGGAGCTGTTTTTT. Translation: CASSYLTGANTGELFF.

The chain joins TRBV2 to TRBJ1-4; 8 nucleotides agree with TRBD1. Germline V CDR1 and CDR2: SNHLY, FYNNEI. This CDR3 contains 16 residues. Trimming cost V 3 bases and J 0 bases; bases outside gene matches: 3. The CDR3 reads CASSEGQVTTNEKLFF. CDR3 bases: TGTGCCAGCAGTGAGGGACAGGTGACAACTAATGAAAAACTGTTTTTT.

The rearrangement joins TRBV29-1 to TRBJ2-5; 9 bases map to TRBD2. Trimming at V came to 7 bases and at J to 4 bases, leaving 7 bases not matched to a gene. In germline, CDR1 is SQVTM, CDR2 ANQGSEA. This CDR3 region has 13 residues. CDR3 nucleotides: TGCAGCGCCCAAGCGGGGGGAACAGAGACCCAGTACTTC. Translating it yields CSAQAGGTETQYF. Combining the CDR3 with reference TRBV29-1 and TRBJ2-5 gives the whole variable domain SAVISQKPSRDICQRGTSLTIQCQVDSQVTMMFWYRQQPGQSLTLIATANQGSEATYESGFVIDKFPISRPNLTFSTLTVSNMSPEDSSIYLCSAQAGGTETQYFGPGTRLLVL.

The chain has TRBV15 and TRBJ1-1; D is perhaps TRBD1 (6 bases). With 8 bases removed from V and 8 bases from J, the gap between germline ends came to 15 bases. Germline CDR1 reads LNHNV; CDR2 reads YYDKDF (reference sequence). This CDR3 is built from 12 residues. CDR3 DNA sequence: TGTGCCACCGGGGGAGTAGACAGGGAAGCTTTCTTT. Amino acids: CATGGVDREAFF.